A selection of T cell receptor beta chains follows, all from one sample in a study of vaccination effects on CD4 cells after COVID-19. No antigen is known for these receptors. Sequenced by immunoSEQ multiplex PCR; TCRdb stores in-frame clones only, minus some. The sample carries over 50,000 clones, 60% to 75% recorded once. This material consisted of CD4+ T cells from PBMCs cultured with HCoV-229E spike peptides, taken after COVID-19 vaccination. All receptors derive from a human donor who received a COVID-19 vaccine. Each CDR3 is given with its conserved first and last residue. D genes are given only for firm matches. Size values are once, few and many counts, or a class for expanded clones, and some rows have none.

-	TRBV7-9	14	TRBJ1-3	-	TGTGCCAGCAGCTTAGACAAATCTGGAAACACCATATATTTT	CASSLDKSGNTIYF
-	TRBV5-1	15	TRBJ2-4	TRBD1	TGCGCCAGCAGGCCTAACCGGGACAGGGGGAACATTCAGTACTTC	CASRPNRDRGNIQYF
-	TRBV12-3/TRBV12-4	13	TRBJ2-2	-	TGTGCCAGCCGCTCGGGTGGGACCGGGGAGCTGTTTTTT	CASRSGGTGELFF
-	TRBV29-1	13	TRBJ1-1	-	TGCAGCGCAGGACACATCCCTAACACTGAAGCTTTCTTT	CSAGHIPNTEAFF
-	TRBV29-1	14	TRBJ2-1	-	TGCAGCGCCGAACGGGGGAGCTCCTACAATGAGCAGTTCTTC	CSAERGSSYNEQFF
-	TRBV5-1	14	TRBJ1-6	TRBD1	TGCGCCAGCAGCTCGGCCGGGACAGGCTCACCCCTCCACTTT	CASSSAGTGSPLHF
-	TRBV2	12	TRBJ2-3	-	TGTGCCAGCAGTTACTCCACAGATACGCAGTATTTT	CASSYSTDTQYF
-	TRBV11-1	16	TRBJ2-3	-	TGTGCCAGCAGCCTAGGGTCGGGGGTGCGCACAGATACGCAGTATTTT	CASSLGSGVRTDTQYF
-	TRBV4-1	16	TRBJ1-1	-	TGCGCCAGCAGCCAAGATCTGGCACCCATGAACACTGAAGCTTTCTTT	CASSQDLAPMNTEAFF
-	TRBV7-2	15	TRBJ2-3	-	TGTGCCAGCAGCTTAGTCTTACGGACCACAGATACGCAGTATTTT	CASSLVLRTTDTQYF
-	TRBV5-5	13	TRBJ2-2	-	TGTGCCAGCAGCATGACTAACGGCGGGGAGCTGTTTTTT	CASSMTNGGELFF
-	TRBV6-5	15	TRBJ2-5	-	TGTGCCAGCAGTAGTGACGGGACACAGCAAGAGACCCAGTACTTC	CASSSDGTQQETQYF
-	TRBV28	15	TRBJ1-2	-	TGTGCCAGCATAATAGGGGGGGCGCAAACTATTGGCTACACCTTC	CASIIGGAQTIGYTF
few	TRBV18	13	TRBJ2-1	-	TGTGCCAGCTCACCATACCAGGCGGATGAGCAGTTCTTC	CASSPYQADEQFF
-	TRBV18	14	TRBJ1-5	-	TGTGCCAGCTCACCAAGCACAGGGAGTTCGCCCCAGCATTTT	CASSPSTGSSPQHF
-	TRBV18	15	TRBJ1-6	-	TGTGCCAGCTCACCACTGGCAGGGGATAATTCACCCCTCCACTTT	CASSPLAGDNSPLHF
-	TRBV18	16	TRBJ2-5	TRBD1	TGTGCCAGCTCATCAACCGGGCCGGGACAGGGGGAGACCCAGTACTTC	CASSSTGPGQGETQYF
-	TRBV19	13	TRBJ1-1	-	TGTGCCAGTAGTATAGATGGACGGCGTGAAGCTTTCTTT	CASSIDGRREAFF
-	TRBV7-2	14	TRBJ2-5	TRBD2	TGTGCCAGCAGTCTTCCGACTAGCCCCTTCGCCCAGTACTTC	CASSLPTSPFAQYF